The entry below describes one TCR beta chain. The sample is drawn from a study of blood T cell repertoires in COVID-19. Sequenced by immunoSEQ multiplex PCR; TCRdb stores in-frame clones only, minus some. The sample lists 330,000 or so clones, over 75% seen once, with 2.5% to 3% in the top ten. Specimen: PBMCs or T cells enriched from blood (not recorded which). The clonotype was recovered from a woman in her 30s who had recovered from COVID-19.

Here the CDR3 reads CASNSGGAGETQYF. The CDR3 DNA is TGTGCCAGTAATAGCGGGGGGGCCGGGGAGACCCAGTACTTC. The V and J genes are TRBV19 and TRBJ2-5; TRBD2 aligns across 11 bases. CDR3 length: 14 residues. The trim removed 7 bases at V and 5 bases at J, leaving 6 bases unmatched. CDR1 is LNHDA and CDR2 is SQIVND in the germline V gene (reference sequence).